This T cell receptor (beta chain) is drawn from a study of T cell responses to AZD1222 COVID-19 vaccine. The CDR3 spans 17 residues. Germline CDR1 and CDR2: SNHLY and FYNNEI. V trimming: 10 bases; J trimming: 4 bases; junction bases outside the gene matches: 19. Generated by immunoSEQ multiplex PCR, the TCRdb table keeps only in-frame clones and is missing some. The top ten hold about 4.5% of the sample, which has approximately 100,000 clones, about 85% seen once. Study-wide results and caveats: Seropositive AZD1222 recipients at baseline numbered only 6 or 7. There were vaccine-associated CD4 TCRs across spike, dominant at 160-218 and 743-854.

A note on this clone: Its antigen remains unknown.

This material consisted of peripheral blood, taken 28 days after the second AZD1222 dose. The chain joins TRBV2 to TRBJ1-1, with TRBD1 matching over 9 bases. The clonotype originates from an adult who received the AZD1222 COVID-19 vaccine. The CDR3 region is CAITTNSRGQGLTEAFF. The CDR3 nucleotides are TGTGCCATCACTACGAACTCCCGGGGACAGGGTCTCACTGAAGCTTTCTTT. Full variable domain (outside the CDR3, taken from reference TRBV2 and TRBJ1-1): EPEVTQTPSHQVTQMGQEVILRCVPISNHLYFYWYRQILGQKVEFLVSFYNNEISEKSEIFDDQFSVERPDGSNFTLKIRSTKLEDSAMYFCAITTNSRGQGLTEAFFGQGTRLTVV.